This is a list of T cell receptor beta chains from one sample in a study of early T cells in non-severe SARS-CoV-2 infection. Using its own MiXCR run on the 5' RACE reads, TCRdb lists one record per CDR3 protein. The data contain just under 65,000 distinct CDR3 sequences, approximately 14% of them singletons. Sequenced input: whole blood. Receptors originate from an adult who was a healthcare worker with PCR-confirmed SARS-CoV-2 infection or an uninfected control (not recorded which). Both conserved end residues are part of each CDR3. D genes are given only for firm matches. Clone size is stated in some rows and not others, as once, few, many or a class when expanded.

len,abundance,j_gene,d_gene,v_gene,CDR3nt,CDR3aa
16,.,TRBJ2-1,TRBD1,TRBV7-8,TGTGCCAGCAGCTTAGTCGGGACAGGGGCGGACAATGAGCAGTTCTTC,CASSLVGTGADNEQFF
16,.,TRBJ1-4,TRBD1,TRBV5-4,TGTGCCAGCAGCTTGGCCGTCAACAGGGGAGGTGAAAAACTGTTTTTT,CASSLAVNRGGEKLFF
17,many,TRBJ1-4,.,TRBV4-1,TGCGCCAGCAGCCAAGATTGGTGGGGAGCAACTAATGAAAAACTGTTTTTT,CASSQDWWGATNEKLFF
13,.,TRBJ1-6,TRBD1,TRBV12-3/TRBV12-4,TGTGCCAGCAGGACAGGGGCGGCATCACCCCTCCACTTT,CASRTGAASPLHF
16,.,TRBJ2-7,.,TRBV7-9,TGTGCCAGCAGCTTCGGCGAGAGGTTAGGATCCTACGAGCAGTACTTC,CASSFGERLGSYEQYF
17,.,TRBJ2-2,TRBD2,TRBV11-3,TGTGCCAGCAGCCGCCGAGACCTAGGGGGACTAGGCGGGGAGCTGTTTTTT,CASSRRDLGGLGGELFF
16,once,TRBJ2-3,TRBD2,TRBV9,TGTGCCAGCAGCGTAGCTCCTAGCGGGGGAGGAGATACGCAGTATTTT,CASSVAPSGGGDTQYF
15,few,TRBJ2-3,.,TRBV9,TGTGCCAGCAGCGTAGAATTGGGCATTTTAGATACGCAGTATTTT,CASSVELGILDTQYF
13,.,TRBJ2-5,.,TRBV11-1,TGTGCCAGCGGGGGGGGACAACAAGAGACCCAGTACTTC,CASGGGQQETQYF
17,few,TRBJ1-1,.,TRBV6-5,TGTGCCAGCAGTTACTCGTCAGGAGCCTACATGAACACTGAAGCTTTCTTT,CASSYSSGAYMNTEAFF